This TCR beta chain was obtained from a study of long-term antiretroviral therapy in people with HIV. Runs used v3.0 of the immunoSEQ assay and were done at survey level. Using immunoSEQ multiplex PCR, the repertoire was profiled, and TCRdb retains in-frame clones only, with some absent. The sample consists of about 27,000 clones, 80% to 90% of them appearing once. The CDR3 is made up of 14 amino acids. Germline CDR1 reads MNHEY; CDR2 reads SMNVEV (reference sequence). Trimming removed 3 bases at V and 4 bases at J, with 11 bases between. The source material was unsorted PBMCs, sampled 3 years after starting antiretroviral therapy. The rearrangement links TRBV27 to TRBJ2-3; D might be TRBD1 (6 bases). This TCR derives from a man aged 40-55 years with HIV. The CDR3 nucleotides are TGTGCCAGCAGTTTGGGGGCAGGAGCAGATACGCAGTATTTT. Translation gives CASSLGAGADTQYF.